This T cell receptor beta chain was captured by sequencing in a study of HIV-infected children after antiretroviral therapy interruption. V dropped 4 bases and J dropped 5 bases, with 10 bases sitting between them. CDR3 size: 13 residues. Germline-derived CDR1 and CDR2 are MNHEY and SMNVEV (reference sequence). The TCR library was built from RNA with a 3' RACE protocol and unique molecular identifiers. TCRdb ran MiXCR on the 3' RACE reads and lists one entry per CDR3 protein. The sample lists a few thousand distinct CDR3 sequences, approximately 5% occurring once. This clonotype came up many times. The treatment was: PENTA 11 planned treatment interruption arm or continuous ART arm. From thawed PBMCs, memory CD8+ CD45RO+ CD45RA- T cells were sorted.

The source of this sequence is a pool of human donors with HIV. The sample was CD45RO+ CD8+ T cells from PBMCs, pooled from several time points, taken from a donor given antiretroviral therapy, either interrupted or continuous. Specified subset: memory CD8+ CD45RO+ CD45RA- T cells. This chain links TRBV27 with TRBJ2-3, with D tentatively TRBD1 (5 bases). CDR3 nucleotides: TGTGCCAGCAGTTCGACAGTGGAAGATACGCAGTATTTT. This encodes CASSSTVEDTQYF.